These 12 T cell receptor beta chains share one sample of origin, sequenced in a study of early T cells in non-severe SARS-CoV-2 infection. TCRdb re-analysed the 5' RACE reads in MiXCR, keeping a single row per CDR3 protein. The table shows tens of thousands of distinct CDR3 sequences, with just under 15% occurring only once. Sequencing input: whole blood. The receptors derive from an adult who was a healthcare worker with PCR-confirmed SARS-CoV-2 infection or an uninfected control (not recorded which).

This clonotype has only a few counts. V gene TRBV7-9 combines with J gene TRBJ2-3; 14 nucleotides agree with TRBD2. The CDR3 contains 16 residues. CDR1 and CDR2 (germline): SEHNR, FQNEAQ (reference sequence). J gave up 5 bases and V 5 bases, and 6 bases lay outside the gene matches. CDR3 loop: CASSTGLAGVEDTQYF. CDR3 sequence (DNA): TGTGCCAGCAGCACGGGACTAGCGGGAGTTGAAGATACGCAGTATTTT.

This clonotype was found a few times. The chain is built from TRBV9 and TRBJ2-7; tentatively, D is TRBD1 (6 bases). Germline V lookup: CDR1 SGDLS, CDR2 YYNGEE. The CDR3 loop spans 13 amino acids. Trimming took off 3 bases at V and 5 bases at J, with 12 bases between the two ends. Here the CDR3 DNA reads TGTGCCAGCAGCGCCAGGGGCAGGGACGAGCAGTACTTC. As protein: CASSARGRDEQYF.

J is TRBJ2-3 and V is TRBV12-3 or TRBV12-4; 7 bases align to TRBD1. J lost 7 bases, V lost 1 base, and 5 bases had no gene match. The CDR3 loop spans 14 amino acids. The CDR3 region is CASSLEGARHTQYF. Written as DNA, the CDR3 is TGTGCCAGCAGTTTAGAGGGGGCCCGCCATACGCAGTATTTT.

This clonotype was recorded a few times. J is TRBJ2-1 and V is TRBV11-2; D possibly corresponds to TRBD1 (5 bases). The CDR3 length is 13 residues. CDR1 SGHAT and CDR2 FQNNGV come from the germline V gene. The V gene lost 6 bases and the J gene lost 5 bases, with 11 bases spanning the gap. The CDR3 nucleotides read TGTGCCAGCAGGGTCCAGGGCAACAATGAGCAGTTCTTC. Encoded protein: CASRVQGNNEQFF.

The rearrangement uses TRBV13 and TRBJ2-4; D could derive from TRBD1 or TRBD2 (6 bases each). Trimming left V 5 bases short and J 0 bases short, with 14 bases between. There are 16 residues in the CDR3. Germline V gene sequence: CDR1 PRHDT, CDR2 FYEKMQ (reference sequence). DNA for the CDR3: TGTGCCAGCAGCGGAAGGGGGGAACTAGCCAAAAACATTCAGTACTTC. As protein: CASSGRGELAKNIQYF.

This clonotype came up once. The chain links TRBV2 to TRBJ2-3; TRBD2 aligns across 13 bases. This CDR3 spans 14 amino acids. The junction had 13 bases not matched to a gene; V was cut back by 9 bases and J by 13 bases. Germline V gene sequence: CDR1 SNHLY, CDR2 FYNNEI. The CDR3: CARGVSGTSGNKYF. The CDR3 region has the DNA TGTGCCAGAGGAGTTTCCGGGACTAGCGGGAACAAGTATTTT.

This clonotype was recorded many times. This chain joins TRBV21-1 and TRBJ1-6; the table's D call of TRBD1 was not tested on the DNA. TRBV21-1 is a recognized pseudogene. This CDR3 comprises 16 residues. CDR3 protein: CASSTAPGRANSPLHF. CDR3 in DNA: TGTGCCAGCAGCACGGCCCCGGGCCGTGCTAATTCACCCCTCCACTTT.

This clonotype came up a few times. Here the CDR3 DNA reads TGTGCCAGCAGTTTCCACCAGGACGAGCAGTACTTC. It yields the protein CASSFHQDEQYF. The chain combines TRBV28 with TRBJ2-7, with unresolved D. CDR3 size: 12 residues. The V gene's germline CDR1 is MDHEN and CDR2 SYDVKM. V was trimmed by 3 bases and J by 5 bases, leaving 8 bases between them.

This clonotype was picked up many times. The chain links TRBV14 to TRBJ2-6; D is perhaps TRBD1 (5 bases). Deletions cut 5 bases from V and 1 base from J, with 6 bases between. Germline CDR1 reads SGHDN; CDR2 reads FVKESK. The CDR3 has 14 residues. CDR3 in amino acids: CASSRGSGANVLTF. The CDR3 DNA reads as TGTGCCAGCAGCAGGGGTTCTGGGGCCAACGTCCTGACTTTC. Full variable domain (remainder filled in from reference TRBV14 and TRBJ2-6): EAGVTQFPSHSVIEKGQTVTLRCDPISGHDNLYWYRRVMGKEIKFLLHFVKESKQDESGMPNNRFLAERTGGTYSTLKVQPAELEDSGVYFCASSRGSGANVLTFGAGSRLTVL.

This clonotype was detected only a few times. The gene calls are TRBV20-1 and TRBJ2-4; 10 bases agree with TRBD2. The J segment lost 9 bases and the V segment lost 1 base, leaving 9 bases of the junction unmatched. The CDR3 length is 15 residues. Germline V lookup: CDR1 DFQATT, CDR2 SNEGSKA (reference sequence). The CDR3 coding sequence is TGCAGTGCTAGAGCGGACGAAACTAGCGGGACCATTCAGTACTTC. Protein: CSARADETSGTIQYF.

This clonotype was recorded many times. CDR3 in DNA: TGCAGTGCTAGTCGCGTCGGTTACGAGCAGTACTTC. It translates to CSASRVGYEQYF. This sequence joins TRBV20-1 and TRBJ2-7; D is unresolved. The CDR3 spans 12 residues. In germline, CDR1 is DFQATT, CDR2 SNEGSKA (reference sequence). Trimming stripped 3 bases from V and 4 bases from J, with 10 bases between.

The V and J genes are TRBV6-2 or TRBV6-3 and TRBJ2-7; 10 bases match TRBD2. The germline gives CDR1 MNHEY, CDR2 SVGEGT. The CDR3 length is 14 residues. Losses at the gene ends were 8 bases for V and 3 bases for J; bases not matched to a gene: 7. CDR3 residues: CASGSGTSDYEQYF. CDR3 sequence (DNA): TGTGCCAGCGGATCCGGGACTAGCGACTACGAGCAGTACTTC.